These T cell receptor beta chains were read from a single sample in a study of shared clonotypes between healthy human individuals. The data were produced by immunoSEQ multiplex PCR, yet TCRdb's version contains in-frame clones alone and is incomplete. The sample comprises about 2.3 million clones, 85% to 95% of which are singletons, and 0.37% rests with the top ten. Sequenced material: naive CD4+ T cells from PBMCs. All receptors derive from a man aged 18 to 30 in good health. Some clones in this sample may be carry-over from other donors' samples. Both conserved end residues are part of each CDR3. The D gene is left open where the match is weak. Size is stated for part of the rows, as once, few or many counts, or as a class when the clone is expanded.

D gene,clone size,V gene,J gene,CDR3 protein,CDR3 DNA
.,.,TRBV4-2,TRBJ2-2,CASSQGYQNTGELFF,TGTGCCAGCAGCCAAGGGTATCAGAACACCGGGGAGCTGTTTTTT
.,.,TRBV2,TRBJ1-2,CASRDQSNYGYTF,TGTGCCAGCAGGGATCAGTCTAACTATGGCTACACCTTC
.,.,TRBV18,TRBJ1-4,CASSPPGRGNEKLFF,TGTGCCAGCTCTCCCCCCGGACGAGGGAATGAAAAACTGTTTTTT
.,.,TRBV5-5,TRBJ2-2,CASSKRTGLLNTGELFF,TGTGCCAGCAGCAAACGGACCGGGCTGCTTAACACCGGGGAGCTGTTTTTT
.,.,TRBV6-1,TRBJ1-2,CASTARGGYGYTF,TGTGCCAGCACAGCTCGAGGCGGGTATGGCTACACCTTC
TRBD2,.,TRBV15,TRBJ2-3,CATSRGKTSGKTDTQYF,TGTGCCACCAGCAGAGGGAAGACTAGCGGGAAGACAGATACGCAGTATTTT
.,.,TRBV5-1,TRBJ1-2,CASSPQGNYGYTF,TGCGCCAGCAGCCCCCAAGGGAATTATGGCTACACCTTC
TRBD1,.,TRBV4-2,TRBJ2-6,CASSHGTGSGANVLTF,TGTGCCAGCAGCCATGGGACAGGGTCTGGGGCCAACGTCCTGACTTTC
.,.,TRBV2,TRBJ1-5,CASSETGPRNQPQHF,TGTGCCAGCAGTGAGACGGGCCCACGCAATCAGCCCCAGCATTTT
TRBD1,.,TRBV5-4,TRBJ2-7,CASSLAGTANYEQYF,TGTGCCAGCAGCTTGGCCGGGACAGCCAACTACGAGCAGTACTTC
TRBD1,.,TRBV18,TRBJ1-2,CASSPPGDRNGYTF,TGTGCCAGCTCACCACCGGGGGACAGGAATGGCTACACCTTC
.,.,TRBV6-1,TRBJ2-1,CASSEGSSSYNEQFF,TGTGCCAGCAGTGAAGGGAGCAGCTCCTACAATGAGCAGTTCTTC
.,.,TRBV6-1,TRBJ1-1,CASSEDHRRNTEAFF,TGTGCCAGCAGTGAAGATCACAGGCGGAACACTGAAGCTTTCTTT
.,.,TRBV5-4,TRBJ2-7,CASSLGGPVSEQYF,TGTGCCAGCAGCCTCGGAGGGCCTGTCTCCGAGCAGTACTTC
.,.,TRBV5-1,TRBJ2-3,CASSLGGVGTDTQYF,TGCGCCAGCTCCCTGGGGGGAGTGGGGACAGATACGCAGTATTTT
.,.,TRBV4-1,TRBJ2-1,CASSQSGGGGTYNEQFF,TGCGCCAGCAGCCAAAGTGGAGGGGGAGGGACCTACAATGAGCAGTTCTTC
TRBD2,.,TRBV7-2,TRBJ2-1,CASSLGLARREEQFF,TGTGCCAGCAGCTTAGGACTAGCGAGGAGGGAGGAGCAGTTCTTC
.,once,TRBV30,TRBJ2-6,CAWATGANVLTF,TGTGCCTGGGCTACTGGGGCCAACGTCCTGACTTTC
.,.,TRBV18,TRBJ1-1,CASSRSGNTEAFF,TGTGCCAGCTCAAGGTCAGGGAACACTGAAGCTTTCTTT
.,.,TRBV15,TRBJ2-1,CATSLGHSSYNEQFF,TGTGCCACCAGCCTAGGACACAGCTCCTACAATGAGCAGTTCTTC
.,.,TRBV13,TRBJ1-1,CASSLEWTEAFF,TGTGCCAGCAGCTTAGAATGGACTGAAGCTTTCTTT
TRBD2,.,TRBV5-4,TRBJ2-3,CASSLPSGGATDTQYF,TGTGCCAGCAGCCTCCCTAGCGGGGGAGCCACAGATACGCAGTATTTT
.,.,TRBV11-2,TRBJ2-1,CASSLRADPPYSYNEQFF,TGTGCCAGCAGCTTGAGGGCGGACCCACCCTACTCCTACAATGAGCAGTTCTTC
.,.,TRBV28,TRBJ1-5,CASGGFGSPNSNQPQHF,TGTGCCAGCGGTGGGTTTGGCAGCCCGAATAGCAATCAGCCCCAGCATTTT
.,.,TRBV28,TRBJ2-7,CASSLNTGEQYF,TGTGCCAGCAGTCTGAATACGGGGGAGCAGTACTTC
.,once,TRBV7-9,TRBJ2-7,CASSGNRDSYYEQYF,TGTGCCAGCAGCGGAAACAGGGATTCGTACTACGAGCAGTACTTC
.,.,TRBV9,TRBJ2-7,CASSVVPRAPYEQYF,TGTGCCAGCAGCGTAGTCCCCAGGGCTCCCTACGAGCAGTACTTC
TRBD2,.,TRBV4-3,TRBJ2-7,CASSPLPPGLAGVYEQYF,TGCGCCAGCAGCCCCCTGCCCCCCGGGCTAGCGGGAGTCTACGAGCAGTACTTC
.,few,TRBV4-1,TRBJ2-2,CASSQADTPTGELFF,TGCGCCAGCAGCCAAGCAGATACCCCAACCGGGGAGCTGTTTTTT
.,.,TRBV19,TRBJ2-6,CASSIFASGANVLTF,TGTGCCAGTAGTATTTTCGCCTCTGGGGCCAACGTCCTGACTTTC
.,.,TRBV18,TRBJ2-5,CASSPLSVVETQYF,TGTGCCAGCTCACCACTTTCGGTGGTTGAGACCCAGTACTTC
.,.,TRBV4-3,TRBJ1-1,CASSQAEGTEAFF,TGCGCCAGCAGCCAAGCCGAGGGCACTGAAGCTTTCTTT
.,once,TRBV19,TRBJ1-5,CASSRQDNQPQHF,TGTGCCAGTAGTAGACAGGACAATCAGCCCCAGCATTTT
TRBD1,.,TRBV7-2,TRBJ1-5,CASSFMEGAYSNQPQHF,TGTGCCAGCAGCTTCATGGAGGGGGCTTATAGCAATCAGCCCCAGCATTTT
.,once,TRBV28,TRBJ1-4,CASSQTEGPSEKLFF,TGTGCCAGCAGCCAAACAGAGGGGCCGAGCGAAAAACTGTTTTTT
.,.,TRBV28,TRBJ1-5,CASGQGGQPQHF,TGTGCCAGCGGGCAGGGAGGCCAGCCCCAGCATTTT
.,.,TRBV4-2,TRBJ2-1,CASSQESRYNEQFF,TGTGCCAGCAGCCAAGAATCTAGATACAATGAGCAGTTCTTC
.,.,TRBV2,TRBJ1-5,CASSDRLSNQPQHF,TGTGCCAGCAGTGACAGGCTTAGCAATCAGCCCCAGCATTTT
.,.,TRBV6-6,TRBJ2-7,CASSYSGQRGEQYF,TGTGCCAGCAGTTACTCGGGACAGCGGGGGGAGCAGTACTTC
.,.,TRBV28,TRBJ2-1,CASRGDRFYNEQFF,TGTGCCAGCCGAGGCGACAGGTTCTACAATGAGCAGTTCTTC
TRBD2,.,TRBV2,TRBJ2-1,CASSTLAGSNEQFF,TGTGCCAGCAGTACACTAGCGGGGTCCAATGAGCAGTTCTTC
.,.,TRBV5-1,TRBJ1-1,CASSLDRENTEAFF,TGCGCCAGCAGCTTGGATAGGGAGAACACTGAAGCTTTCTTT
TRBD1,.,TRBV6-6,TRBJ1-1,CASSGGQGLWAFF,TGTGCCAGCAGTGGGGGACAGGGGTTGTGGGCTTTCTTT
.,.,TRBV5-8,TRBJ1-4,CASTPAGGRKDEKLFF,TGTGCCAGCACCCCGGCGGGGGGGAGGAAGGATGAAAAACTGTTTTTT
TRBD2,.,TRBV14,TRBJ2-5,CASSPRLAEETQYF,TGTGCCAGCAGCCCGCGACTAGCGGAAGAGACCCAGTACTTC
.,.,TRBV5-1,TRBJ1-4,CASSLAGAGEKLFF,TGCGCCAGCAGCTTGGCCGGGGCTGGGGAAAAACTGTTTTTT
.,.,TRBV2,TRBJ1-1,CASGPGRLNTEAFF,TGTGCCAGCGGACCAGGGAGGCTGAACACTGAAGCTTTCTTT
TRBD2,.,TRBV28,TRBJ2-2,CASRPPGLAGGGGELFF,TGTGCCAGCAGGCCCCCGGGACTAGCGGGAGGAGGCGGGGAGCTGTTTTTT
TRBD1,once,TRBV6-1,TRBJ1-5,CASGAGQGNYQPQHF,TGTGCCAGCGGTGCTGGACAGGGGAACTATCAGCCCCAGCATTTT
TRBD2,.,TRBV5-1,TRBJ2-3,CASSWFGEAGEGGTQYF,TGCGCCAGCAGCTGGTTCGGTGAAGCGGGAGAAGGGGGTACGCAGTATTTT
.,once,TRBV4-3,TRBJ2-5,CASSQGPTTAQYF,TGCGCCAGCAGCCAGGGCCCGACTACCGCCCAGTACTTC